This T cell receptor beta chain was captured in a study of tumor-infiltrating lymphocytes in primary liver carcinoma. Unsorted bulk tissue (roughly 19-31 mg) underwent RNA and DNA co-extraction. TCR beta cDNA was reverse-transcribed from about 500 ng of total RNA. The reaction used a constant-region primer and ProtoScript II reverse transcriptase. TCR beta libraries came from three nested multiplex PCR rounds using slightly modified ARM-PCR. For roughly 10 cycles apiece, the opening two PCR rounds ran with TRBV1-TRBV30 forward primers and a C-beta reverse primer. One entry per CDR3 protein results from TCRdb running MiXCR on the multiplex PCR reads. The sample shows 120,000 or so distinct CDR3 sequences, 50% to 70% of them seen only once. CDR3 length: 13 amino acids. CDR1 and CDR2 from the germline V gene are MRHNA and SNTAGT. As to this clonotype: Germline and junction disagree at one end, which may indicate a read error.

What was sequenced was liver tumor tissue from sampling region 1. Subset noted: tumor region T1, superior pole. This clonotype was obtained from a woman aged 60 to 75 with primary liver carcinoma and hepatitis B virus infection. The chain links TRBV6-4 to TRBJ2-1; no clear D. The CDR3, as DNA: TGTGCCAGCAGTGAATCCGTAGGTCCCGAGCCGTTCTTC. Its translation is CASSESVGPEPFF.